This T cell receptor (beta chain) came from a study of CXCR3-negative and CXCR3-positive naive CD8 T cells. For the study at large: The TRB read total, around 140 million, broke down to about 1.5 +/- 0.3 million reads per library.

Study results and caveats: CXCR3-negative naive cells had less hydrophobic TRB CDR3s than did CXCR3-positive naive cells.

The study made its TRB cDNA libraries by 5' RACE, adding UMI labels. With the 5' RACE reads reprocessed, TCRdb shows one record per CDR3 protein and no DNA. This table holds around 88,000 distinct CDR3 sequences. Concerning this clonotype itself: No antigen is known for it.

CD45RO-CCR7+CD27+CD95- characterized naive CD8+ T cells. CDR3 length: 14 amino acids. The germline CDR1 and CDR2 sequences are SEHNR and FQNEAQ (reference sequence). The gene calls are TRBV7-9 and TRBJ2-7; TCRdb's D gene call, TRBD1, goes unchecked for lack of DNA. Sample: naive CXCR3+ CD8+ T cells from blood. Subset denoted: CD45RO-CCR7+CD27+CD95- naive CD8+ T cells expressing CXCR3 (TNR3+). The sequence was collected from a human donor in good health. Some clones in this sample may be carry-over from other donors' samples. The CDR3 sequence: CASSLQGVLREQYF.